This entry features one T cell receptor (beta chain) sequence. This entry comes from a study of shared clonotypes between healthy human individuals. V lost 1 base to trimming and J lost 8 bases; unmatched junction nucleotides: 11. CDR1 is LNHNV, CDR2 YYDKDF, per germline (reference sequence). The CDR3 runs to 16 residues. Repertoires were generated with immunoSEQ multiplex PCR, while TCRdb's copy carries only in-frame clones and drops some. The table includes roughly 660,000 clones, 90% detected once. Sequencing was performed on memory CD8+ T cells from PBMCs. The subset is: CD45RO+ cells pooled with CCR7-negative TemRA cells. This chain uses TRBV15 with TRBJ1-2, with 9 positions matching TRBD1. The sequence came from a man between 18 and 35 years old in good health. Some clones in this sample may be carry-over from other donors' samples. CDR3 sequence (DNA): TGTGCCACCAGCAGAGTTATATCGACAGGGGGTGGCGGCTACACCTTC. Encoded protein: CATSRVISTGGGGYTF.